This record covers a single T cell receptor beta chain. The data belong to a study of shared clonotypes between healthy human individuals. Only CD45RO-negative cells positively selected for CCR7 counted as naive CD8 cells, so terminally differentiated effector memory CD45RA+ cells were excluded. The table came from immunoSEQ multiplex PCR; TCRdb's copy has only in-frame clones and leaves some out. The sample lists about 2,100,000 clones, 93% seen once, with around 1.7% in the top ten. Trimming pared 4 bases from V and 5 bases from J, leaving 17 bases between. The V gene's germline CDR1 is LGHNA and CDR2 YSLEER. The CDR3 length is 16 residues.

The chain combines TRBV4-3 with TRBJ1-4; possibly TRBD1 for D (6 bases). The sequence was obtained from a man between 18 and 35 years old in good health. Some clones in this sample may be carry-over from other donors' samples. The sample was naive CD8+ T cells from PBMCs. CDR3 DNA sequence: TGCGCCAGCAGCCGACTTACCGGGACATCAAATGAAAAACTGTTTTTT. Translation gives CASSRLTGTSNEKLFF.